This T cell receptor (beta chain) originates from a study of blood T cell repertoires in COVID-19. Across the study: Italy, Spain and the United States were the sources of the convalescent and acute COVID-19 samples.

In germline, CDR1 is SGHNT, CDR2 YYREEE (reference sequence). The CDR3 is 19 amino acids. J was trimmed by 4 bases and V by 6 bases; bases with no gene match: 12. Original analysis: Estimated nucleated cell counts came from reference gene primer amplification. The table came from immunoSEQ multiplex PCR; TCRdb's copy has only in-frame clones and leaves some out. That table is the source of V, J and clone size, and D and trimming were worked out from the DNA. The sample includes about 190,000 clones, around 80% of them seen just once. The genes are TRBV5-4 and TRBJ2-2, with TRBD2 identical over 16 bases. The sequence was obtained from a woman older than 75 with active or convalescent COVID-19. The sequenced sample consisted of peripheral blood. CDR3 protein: CASNQQGTSGGVVTGELFF. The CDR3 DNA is TGTGCCAGCAACCAACAAGGGACTAGCGGGGGGGTGGTCACCGGGGAGCTGTTTTTT.